This T cell receptor (beta chain) was documented in a study of blood T cell repertoires in COVID-19. For the study at large: Both acute and convalescent COVID-19 samples were obtained from the United States, Italy and Spain. T cells, B-cell-depleted T cells, or PBMCs supplied cDNA or gDNA.

There are 14 residues in the CDR3. Between the trimmed V and J ends, which lost 2 bases and 4 bases, there was a span of 9 bases. Per germline, CDR1 MNHNS and CDR2 SASEGT. This clone was detected only once. Per the study methods: Reference gene primers were amplified, and this amplification served to estimate nucleated cell counts. Profiling relied on immunoSEQ multiplex PCR, and the TCRdb table lists in-frame clones only, not all of them. The V and J calls and the clone size are those of that table, but D and trimming were determined from the DNA. The sample has approximately 180,000 clones, approximately 85% seen once.

The TCR was taken from a human donor with active or convalescent COVID-19. The donor label of this sample is uncertain. The gene calls are TRBV6-1 and TRBJ1-5; a possible D gene is TRBD1 (5 bases). Sequenced input: peripheral blood. The CDR3 region is CASSERQPNQPQHF. The CDR3 nucleotides are TGTGCCAGCAGTGAAAGACAGCCTAATCAGCCCCAGCATTTT.